This TCR beta chain is from a study of blood T cell repertoires in COVID-19. Study background: Specimens from acute and convalescent COVID-19 originated in the United States, Italy and Spain.

V was clipped by 2 bases and J by 5 bases; unmatched bases: 6. The CDR3 totals 16 residues. Germline loops: CDR1 SGDLS, CDR2 YYNGEE. How the authors handled the data: Quantification of nucleated cells was approximated via reference gene primer amplification. The assay was immunoSEQ multiplex PCR, and TCRdb's table has in-frame clones only and misses some. For V, J and clone size, that table is used; D and trimming come from the DNA. The sample carries approximately 46,000 clones, 80% to 90% recorded once. Sequenced sample: peripheral blood. The chain is built from TRBV9 and TRBJ2-3; the match to TRBD2 covers 12 bases. The receptor's source is a man aged 65 to 85 with active COVID-19. The CDR3 is CASSVSSGGAIDTQYF. The DNA for the CDR3 is TGTGCCAGCAGCGTCTCTAGCGGGGGGGCCATAGATACGCAGTATTTT.